This T cell receptor beta chain was retrieved from a study of Ad26.COV2.S vaccination and SARS-CoV-2 variants. Study as a whole: Ad26.COV2.S shots went into the muscle once or twice, 56 days apart.

Study findings and constraints: The breadth of spike-specific CD8+ and CD4+ T cell responses after vaccination was reportedly substantial. Placebo recipients and vaccine recipients were similar in non-spike TCR breadth.

On this clone itself: What it binds is not known.

Trimming removed 6 bases from V and 0 bases from J, with 8 bases in between. Germline loops: CDR1 SEHNR, CDR2 FQNEAQ (reference sequence). The CDR3 is 13 residues long. Generated by immunoSEQ multiplex PCR, the TCRdb table keeps only in-frame clones and is missing some. Altogether hundreds of thousands of clones are present, about 91% being singletons, with the ten largest covering 2% to 3%. Treatment reported: around 19 received Ad26.COV2.S at low or high dose, single or two shots; 5 received placebo; per-sample allocation not given. At day 63 after the first vaccine or placebo injection, samples were drawn.

The starting material was peripheral blood, obtained in a trial of Ad26.COV2.S vaccine versus placebo. The receptor's source is a person aged 18-65 years who received the Ad26.COV2.S COVID-19 vaccine or a placebo. This sequence joins TRBV7-9 and TRBJ1-2; no definite D call. The CDR3 DNA is TGTGCCAGCAGTCAAAATACTAACTATGGCTACACCTTC. Amino acid sequence: CASSQNTNYGYTF.